This T cell receptor (beta chain) was recovered during a study of control samples from healthy donors and cancer patients (dated by TCRdb to the early 2020s). A note on this clone: Its binding antigen is unknown. No much larger clonotype is one base removed from it; base qualities were not supplied.

The library was produced with the immunoSEQ multiplex PCR assay. TCRdb stores this immuneACCESS table with in-frame sequences only. Part of the clones is absent; in the studies checked, under half of the shortfall reflects unresolved V genes, and no reason is known for the rest. The sample yields about 110,000 clones; roughly nine tenths were counted once. The ten biggest clones cover roughly 4% of the sample. The sequence was obtained from a human donor in good health. The donor label of this sample is uncertain. Sequenced: blood.

The bases are TGTGCCAGCAGCTTCTACAATGAGCAGTTCTTC. Its translation reads: CASSFYNEQFF. Recombination joined TRBV13 with TRBJ2-1, with the D gene call left open. As encoded in the germline V gene (reference sequence), CDR1 is PRHDT while CDR2 is FYEKMQ. V lost 3 bases and J lost 3 bases; the stretch between them is 0 bases long. From the cysteine through the phenylalanine, the CDR3 covers 11 amino acids. The read is trimmed to its CDR3 DNA, 33 bases read in frame from base 1.